This TCR beta chain is drawn from a study of T cells in Graves' hyperthyroidism and ophthalmopathy. This CDR3 contains 16 residues. Germline CDR1 and CDR2: SGHDT and YYEEEE. Losses at the gene ends were 0 bases for V and 4 bases for J; bases not matched to a gene: 7. Template material for amplifying TCR beta CDR3 regions consisted of RNA transcripts. A first-round RT-PCR of the TCR CDR3 used the HTBI primer set. TCRdb reprocessed the multiplex PCR reads via MiXCR and lists one record per CDR3 protein. The table lists 600,000 to 650,000 distinct CDR3 sequences, 15% to 20% of them singletons. The receptor's source is a woman aged 25 to 39 with Graves' hyperthyroidism. The material sequenced was blood. This chain uses TRBV5-6 with TRBJ2-7; 10 bases agree with TRBD1. The CDR3 DNA follows: TGTGCCAGCAGCTTGGGACAGGGGGCGCTCAGGTACGAGCAGTACTTC. It encodes CASSLGQGALRYEQYF.